This T cell receptor beta chain is from a study of naive and memory T cell subsets. General study findings and limits: Especially in CD8 cells, naive repertoires contained a few larger clonotypes, possibly CD45RA-re-expressing memory cells. Diversity fell and Gini index rose from naive through CM, EM, EMRA.

The germline V gene encodes CDR1 DFQATT and CDR2 SNEGSKA (reference sequence). The CDR3 is made up of 18 amino acids. The V and J ends lost 0 bases and 1 base, in that order; junction bases with no gene match: 12. Both TRBC1 and TRBC2 were covered by a beta constant-region primer of two equimolar oligonucleotides. Ligated cDNA was amplified by four rounds of PCR with nested alpha and beta constant-region primers and SP2. TCRdb called the UMI-ligation and nested PCR reads again in MiXCR, with one record for every CDR3 protein. The sample includes 120,000 to 150,000 distinct CDR3 sequences, approximately 18% of them seen just once. A note on this clonotype: Its antigen is unidentified.

V gene TRBV20-1 combines with J gene TRBJ2-3; 8 bases line up with TRBD2. Sequenced input: naive CD8+ T cells from blood. The sequence derives from a human donor in good health. The CDR3 sequence: CSARDYSASGFGTDTQYF. Written as DNA, the CDR3 is TGCAGTGCTAGAGATTATTCGGCTAGCGGGTTCGGCACAGATACGCAGTATTTT.